This T cell receptor (beta chain) was captured in a study of cytomegalovirus exposure and HLA in healthy donors. Findings and caveats of the study: The investigators catalogued 164 TCR beta chains as cytomegalovirus-associated. Most TCR sequences were rare, but some public TCRs occurred in many donors. The classifier reportedly diagnosed cytomegalovirus status with high specificity and sensitivity. In vitro data verified three CMV-associated chains as specific for CMV antigens.

As concerns this clone: Its antigen is still unknown.

Sequencing was performed with immunoSEQ multiplex PCR; in TCRdb, only in-frame clones are kept and a portion is missing. The table shows about 180,000 clones, with 75% to 90% occurring only once. Sample: PBMCs. The receptor comes from a man younger than 30 in good health and CMV-seropositive.

The CDR3 sequence is CASSLGTGNTGELFF. The CDR3 DNA follows: TGTGCCAGCAGCTTAGGGACAGGGAACACCGGGGAGCTGTTTTTT. The J gene is TRBJ2-2, the V gene TRBV7-7; 7 bases align to TRBD1. The CDR3 is 15 amino acids. Germline trimming cut 1 base from V and 1 base from J; bases unmatched to any gene: 0. Per the germline V gene, CDR1 is SSHAT and CDR2 is FNYEAQ (reference sequence).